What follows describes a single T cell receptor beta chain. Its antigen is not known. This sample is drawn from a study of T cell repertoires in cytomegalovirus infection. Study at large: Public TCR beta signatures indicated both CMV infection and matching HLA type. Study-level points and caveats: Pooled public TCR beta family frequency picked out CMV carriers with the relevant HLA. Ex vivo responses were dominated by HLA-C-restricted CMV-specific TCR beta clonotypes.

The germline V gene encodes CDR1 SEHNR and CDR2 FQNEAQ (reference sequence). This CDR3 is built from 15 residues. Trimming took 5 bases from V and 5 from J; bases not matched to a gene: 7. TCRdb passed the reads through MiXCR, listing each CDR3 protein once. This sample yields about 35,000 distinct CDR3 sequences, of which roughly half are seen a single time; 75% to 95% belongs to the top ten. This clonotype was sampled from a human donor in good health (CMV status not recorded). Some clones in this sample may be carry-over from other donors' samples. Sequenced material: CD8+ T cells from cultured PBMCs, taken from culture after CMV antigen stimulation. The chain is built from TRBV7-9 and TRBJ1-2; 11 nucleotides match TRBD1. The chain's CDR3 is CASSPGTGGSYGYTF. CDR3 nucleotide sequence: TGTGCCAGCAGCCCCGGGACAGGGGGGAGTTATGGCTACACCTTC.